A selection of T cell receptor beta chains follows, all from one sample in a study of OX40 agonist ivuxolimab in advanced cancers. Measured with immunoSEQ multiplex PCR; TCRdb has only the in-frame clones, and not every one. The table records about 60,000 clones, around 93% of them present only once. The input for sequencing was CD4+ or CD8+ T cells sorted from blood, taken in a trial of the OX40 agonist ivuxolimab. The receptor source for this set is an adult with an advanced solid tumor such as melanoma, head and neck, liver or kidney cancer. The CDR3 runs from the conserved cysteine through the conserved F or W. Each record gives: J gene, D gene, clone size, V gene, CDR3 DNA, CDR3 protein. A D gene is named only where the DNA matches it firmly. Size tells how often a clone was seen (once, few, many) or the class of an expanded clone, and some rows leave it out.

j_call: TRBJ1-2; d_call: -; clone_size: -; v_call: TRBV10-3; cdr3_nt: TGTGCCATCAGTGAGTCGGTCGGGGACACCACTGGCTACACCTTC; cdr3_aa: CAISESVGDTTGYTF
j_call: TRBJ2-3; d_call: -; clone_size: -; v_call: TRBV12-5; cdr3_nt: TGTGCTAGTGGTCACCCTAGCACAGATACGCAGTATTTT; cdr3_aa: CASGHPSTDTQYF
j_call: TRBJ1-4; d_call: -; clone_size: -; v_call: TRBV7-9; cdr3_nt: TGTGCCAGCAGCCCCGCTGGGGGTAATGAAAAACTGTTTTTT; cdr3_aa: CASSPAGGNEKLFF
j_call: TRBJ2-7; d_call: TRBD1; clone_size: -; v_call: TRBV5-1; cdr3_nt: TGCGCCAGCAGCTTGGGGGACAGGGGGTCGGAGCAGTACTTC; cdr3_aa: CASSLGDRGSEQYF
j_call: TRBJ2-2; d_call: TRBD1; clone_size: -; v_call: TRBV27; cdr3_nt: TGTGCCAGCAGTTGGGACAGGGGGCATGTCGGGGAGCTGTTTTTT; cdr3_aa: CASSWDRGHVGELFF
j_call: TRBJ2-5; d_call: TRBD2; clone_size: -; v_call: TRBV5-1; cdr3_nt: TGCGCCAGCAGCTTGCGGCTAGCGGGAGAGACCCAGTACTTC; cdr3_aa: CASSLRLAGETQYF
j_call: TRBJ2-3; d_call: -; clone_size: -; v_call: TRBV11-2; cdr3_nt: TGTGCCAGCAGCTTAGATCTAGGCTTCCAGTATACGCAGTATTTT; cdr3_aa: CASSLDLGFQYTQYF
j_call: TRBJ1-1; d_call: -; clone_size: -; v_call: TRBV11-2; cdr3_nt: TGTGCCAGCAGCTTACAGGGAGACACTGAAGCTTTCTTT; cdr3_aa: CASSLQGDTEAFF
j_call: TRBJ1-6; d_call: -; clone_size: -; v_call: TRBV6-1; cdr3_nt: TGTGCCAGCATCGGAAGGGGGAATTCACCCCTCCACTTT; cdr3_aa: CASIGRGNSPLHF
j_call: TRBJ1-3; d_call: -; clone_size: -; v_call: TRBV15; cdr3_nt: TGTGCCACCAGCAGAGATCGAGGGGGCTCTGGAAACACCATATATTTT; cdr3_aa: CATSRDRGGSGNTIYF
j_call: TRBJ2-1; d_call: -; clone_size: -; v_call: TRBV6-1; cdr3_nt: TGTGCCAGCAGTGAAGCGCAGGGAGTTCCGTACAATGAGCAGTTCTTC; cdr3_aa: CASSEAQGVPYNEQFF
j_call: TRBJ2-5; d_call: -; clone_size: -; v_call: TRBV30; cdr3_nt: TGTGCCTGGAGTGTATCAGGGGTCGGAGAGACCCAGTACTTC; cdr3_aa: CAWSVSGVGETQYF
j_call: TRBJ2-7; d_call: TRBD1; clone_size: once; v_call: TRBV19; cdr3_nt: TGTGCCAGTAGCCGCCCGGGACAGGGGCCCTACGAGCAGTACTTC; cdr3_aa: CASSRPGQGPYEQYF
j_call: TRBJ2-7; d_call: TRBD1; clone_size: -; v_call: TRBV28; cdr3_nt: TGTGCCAGCAGTGCCTCTGAAGGACAGGGGTACGAGCAGTACTTC; cdr3_aa: CASSASEGQGYEQYF
j_call: TRBJ2-4; d_call: TRBD2; clone_size: -; v_call: TRBV4-2; cdr3_nt: TGTGCCAGCAGCCAACTAGCGGGGGGGACCGTAGCCAAAAACATTCAGTACTTC; cdr3_aa: CASSQLAGGTVAKNIQYF
j_call: TRBJ1-5; d_call: TRBD1; clone_size: -; v_call: TRBV19; cdr3_nt: TGTGCCAGCGGGCCTCGACAGGGGATTTCCTATCAGCCCCAGCATTTT; cdr3_aa: CASGPRQGISYQPQHF
j_call: TRBJ2-1; d_call: TRBD2; clone_size: -; v_call: TRBV9; cdr3_nt: TGTGCCAGCAGCGTAGTAACTAGCGGGGTTGAGCAGTTCTTC; cdr3_aa: CASSVVTSGVEQFF
j_call: TRBJ2-1; d_call: -; clone_size: once; v_call: TRBV5-6; cdr3_nt: TGTGCCAGCAGCTTAATGACAGGTTACAATGAGCAGTTCTTC; cdr3_aa: CASSLMTGYNEQFF
j_call: TRBJ2-2; d_call: -; clone_size: -; v_call: TRBV7-2; cdr3_nt: TGTGCCAGCAGCTTAGTCTCGGGACAGAACACCGGGGAGCTGTTTTTT; cdr3_aa: CASSLVSGQNTGELFF
j_call: TRBJ2-3; d_call: -; clone_size: -; v_call: TRBV6-1; cdr3_nt: TGTGCCAGCAGTGAATCCCTAGCCACAGATACGCAGTATTTT; cdr3_aa: CASSESLATDTQYF
j_call: TRBJ1-2; d_call: TRBD1; clone_size: -; v_call: TRBV13; cdr3_nt: TGTGCCAGCAGCTCACTTATGGACAGGGCGTATGGCTACACCTTC; cdr3_aa: CASSSLMDRAYGYTF
j_call: TRBJ2-6; d_call: -; clone_size: -; v_call: TRBV7-3; cdr3_nt: TGTGCCAGCAGGGACTCTGGGGCCAACGTCCTGACTTTC; cdr3_aa: CASRDSGANVLTF
j_call: TRBJ2-1; d_call: TRBD2; clone_size: -; v_call: TRBV12-5; cdr3_nt: TGTGCTAGTGGTTTGTTTAGCGGCGGGAGGGATGAGCAGTTCTTC; cdr3_aa: CASGLFSGGRDEQFF
j_call: TRBJ1-2; d_call: -; clone_size: -; v_call: TRBV18; cdr3_nt: TGTGCCAGCTCACCAATCGCCGCGACACCGGGACAAACTAACTATGGCTACACCTTC; cdr3_aa: CASSPIAATPGQTNYGYTF
j_call: TRBJ1-2; d_call: -; clone_size: -; v_call: TRBV19; cdr3_nt: TGTGCCAGTAGTAAGGGGGAAACGGGCTATGGCTACACCTTC; cdr3_aa: CASSKGETGYGYTF
j_call: TRBJ2-5; d_call: -; clone_size: -; v_call: TRBV7-9; cdr3_nt: TGTGCCAGCGGTCGTGGAGAGGAGACCCAGTACTTC; cdr3_aa: CASGRGEETQYF
j_call: TRBJ1-5; d_call: -; clone_size: -; v_call: TRBV10-3; cdr3_nt: TGTGCCATCAGTGGGGGGTATAGCAATCAGCCCCAGCATTTT; cdr3_aa: CAISGGYSNQPQHF
j_call: TRBJ2-1; d_call: -; clone_size: -; v_call: TRBV19; cdr3_nt: TGTGCCAGTAGTATTATTGGCGGCAGGGCGGGGAATGAGCAGTTCTTC; cdr3_aa: CASSIIGGRAGNEQFF
j_call: TRBJ2-7; d_call: TRBD1; clone_size: -; v_call: TRBV19; cdr3_nt: TGTGCCAGTAGCGCCGGGACAGGGGCCTCCTACGAGCAGTACTTC; cdr3_aa: CASSAGTGASYEQYF
j_call: TRBJ1-5; d_call: -; clone_size: -; v_call: TRBV27; cdr3_nt: TGTGCCAGCAGTTTAACCCAGGGCCAGCCCCAGCATTTT; cdr3_aa: CASSLTQGQPQHF
j_call: TRBJ1-5; d_call: -; clone_size: -; v_call: TRBV28; cdr3_nt: TGTGCCAGCAGTTCCGGGCCAAATCAGCCCCAGCATTTT; cdr3_aa: CASSSGPNQPQHF